Following are 16 T cell receptor beta chains from one sample sequenced in a study of blood T cells in healthy people across ages. Through a sample-barcoded 5' primer and a J-beta primer mix, a second PCR was run for roughly 7 to 11 cycles. In TCRdb, the 5' RACE reads were re-called with MiXCR into one record per CDR3 protein. This sample has about 1.8 million distinct CDR3 sequences; around half occur once, and the top ten carry approximately 2.1%. Sequenced material: blood. Receptors were obtained from a woman aged 40 to 50 in good health.

The V call is TRBV7-2, the J call TRBJ1-1, with D tentatively TRBD1 (5 bases). CDR3 length: 14 residues. The germline V and J ends were trimmed by 3 bases and 4 bases, with 12 bases remaining between them. The germline CDR1 and CDR2 sequences are SGHTA and FQGNSA. Here the CDR3 DNA reads TGTGCCAGCAGCTTTCGGCAGGGCACCACTGAAGCTTTCTTT. Encoded protein: CASSFRQGTTEAFF.

The table lists this clonotype with a few counts. CDR3 nucleotides: TGTGCCAGCAGTGGAGACAGTAGGGGGGCATATCAGCCCCAGCATTTT. Translating gives CASSGDSRGAYQPQHF. The chain uses TRBV25-1 and TRBJ1-5, with D perhaps TRBD1 (6 bases). Trimming stripped 4 bases from V and 5 bases from J, with 18 bases between. CDR1 MGHDK and CDR2 SYGVNS come from the germline V gene. This CDR3 region has 16 residues.

This sequence joins TRBV3-1 and TRBJ1-2; 7 bases agree with TRBD1. The germline CDR1 and CDR2 sequences are LGHDT and YNNKEL (reference sequence). Trimming removed 2 bases from V and 2 bases from J; junction bases left unmatched: 8. This CDR3 has 16 amino acids. The CDR3 reads CASSQPNRGGNYGYTF. CDR3 in DNA: TGTGCCAGCAGCCAACCGAACAGGGGAGGAAACTATGGCTACACCTTC.

The V call is TRBV7-2, the J call TRBJ2-2, with 10 bases lining up with TRBD2. Germline V lookup: CDR1 SGHTA, CDR2 FQGNSA. This CDR3 contains 16 residues. V shed 2 bases and J 6 bases; nucleotides not matched to a gene: 6. CDR3 nucleotide sequence: TGTGCCAGCAGCTTACCCCGGACTAGCGGCCCCGGGGAGCTGTTTTTT. Its translation is CASSLPRTSGPGELFF.

The CDR3 sequence is CASSVDLGGNTEAFF. CDR3 DNA: TGTGCCAGCAGCGTAGATCTGGGAGGGAACACTGAAGCTTTCTTT. The chain couples TRBV9 to TRBJ1-1; no definite D call. There are 15 residues in the CDR3. Germline CDR1 and CDR2: SGDLS and YYNGEE. Trimming left V 0 bases short and J 1 base short, with 10 bases between.

The rearrangement links TRBV7-3 to TRBJ2-1; 11 nucleotides align to TRBD2. Looked up from germline, CDR1 is SGHTA and CDR2 is FQGTGA. The CDR3 covers 15 residues. Losses at the gene ends were 4 bases for V and 5 bases for J; bases not matched to a gene: 4. The CDR3 nucleotides are TGTGCCAGCAGCTCGGGACTAGCGGTGAACAATGAGCAGTTCTTC. Its translation: CASSSGLAVNNEQFF.

This clonotype was counted between two and nine times. The chain is built from TRBV14 and TRBJ2-1; tentative D call: TRBD2 (5 bases). Trimming pared 0 bases from V and 4 bases from J, leaving 16 bases between. Per germline, CDR1 SGHDN and CDR2 FVKESK. CDR3 length equals 17 residues. The CDR3 nucleotides are TGTGCCAGCAGCCAAGAGTTTTGGAGGACGGAGTACAATGAGCAGTTCTTC. It encodes CASSQEFWRTEYNEQFF.

This clonotype has more than one count but fewer than ten. This chain joins TRBV2 and TRBJ2-7; no clear D gene. This CDR3 contains 13 residues. Germline CDR1 is SNHLY and CDR2 is FYNNEI. V lost 4 bases, J lost 6 bases, and 13 bases lay in between. The CDR3 nucleotides read TGTGCCAGCAGTGTCGGCAGCCGCGGCGAGCAGTACTTC. Translated: CASSVGSRGEQYF.

This clonotype was counted between two and nine times. This chain uses TRBV6-5 with TRBJ1-5; TRBD1 might be the D (5 bases). Germline loops: CDR1 MNHEY, CDR2 SVGAGI. This CDR3 spans 14 amino acids. Trimming removed 2 bases at V and 3 bases at J, with 8 bases between. The CDR3: CASSYRGYNQPQHF. The DNA for the CDR3 is TGTGCCAGCAGTTACAGGGGCTACAATCAGCCCCAGCATTTT.

V is TRBV20-1 and J is TRBJ1-1; D unclear. The germline V and J ends were trimmed by 3 bases and 3 bases, with 11 bases remaining between them. Germline V gene data show CDR1 as DFQATT and CDR2 as SNEGSKA (reference sequence). The CDR3 is 13 residues long. CDR3 sequence reads: CSASARSYTEAFF. The CDR3 coding sequence is TGCAGTGCTAGTGCCAGGAGTTACACTGAAGCTTTCTTT.

This clonotype was counted only a few times. The chain uses TRBV7-9 and TRBJ2-4; D is unclear. V was pared by 5 bases and J by 7 bases, with 15 bases between. CDR1 is SEHNR and CDR2 is FQNEAQ in the germline V gene (reference sequence). This CDR3 spans 14 amino acids. CDR3 residues: CASSPRSPFNIQYF. In DNA form, the CDR3 reads TGTGCCAGCAGCCCACGGTCCCCTTTTAACATTCAGTACTTC. The complete variable domain, with remaining parts taken from reference TRBV7-9 and TRBJ2-4, reads DTGVSQNPRHKITKRGQNVTFRCDPISEHNRLYWYRQTLGQGPEFLTYFQNEAQLEKSRLLSDRFSAERPKGSFSTLEIQRTEQGDSAMYLCASSPRSPFNIQYFGAGTRLSVL.

Concerning this clonotype: The junction departs from the called germline gene at one end, perhaps through a read error. The rearrangement joins TRBV25-1 to TRBJ1-2; D may be TRBD1 (6 bases). The CDR3 totals 13 residues. Looked up from germline, CDR1 is MGHDK and CDR2 is SYGVNS. This chain's CDR3 is CATSATGSWGYTF. CDR3 sequence (DNA): TGTGCCACCAGTGCTACAGGGTCGTGGGGCTACACCTTC.

V and J are TRBV18 and TRBJ2-5; 9 nucleotides line up with TRBD1. From germline, CDR1 is KGHSH and CDR2 LQKENI. CDR3 length equals 15 residues. Unmatched junction bases numbered 4, after V lost 3 bases and J lost 2 bases. The CDR3 loop is CASSPTGGKQETQYF. The CDR3 bases are TGTGCCAGCTCACCGACAGGGGGGAAGCAAGAGACCCAGTACTTC.

This clonotype was observed a handful of times. The CDR3 region is CASSWGRLLTDTQYF. In DNA, the CDR3 is TGTGCCAGCAGCTGGGGGCGACTCCTCACAGATACGCAGTATTTT. V gene TRBV6-2 or TRBV6-3 combines with J gene TRBJ2-3; D is possibly TRBD1 (6 bases). Germline-derived CDR1 and CDR2 are MNHEY and SVGEGT. The CDR3 has 15 residues. The V end lost 6 bases, the J end lost 2 bases, and 15 bases lay between the germline ends.

The sample holds a few counts of this clonotype. The chain combines TRBV6-1 with TRBJ1-2, with 9 bases aligning to TRBD1. V trimming: 4 bases; J trimming: 5 bases; junction bases outside the gene matches: 8. Germline CDR1 MNHNS, CDR2 SASEGT. The CDR3 runs to 15 residues. The CDR3 region has the DNA TGTGCCAGCAGTGCCCAGGGACAGGGATGGTATGGCTACACCTTC. Its translation is CASSAQGQGWYGYTF.

This clonotype has only one observation. The chain combines TRBV24-1 with TRBJ2-5; D remains ambiguous. Germline loops: CDR1 KGHDR, CDR2 SFDVKD. The CDR3 length is 18 residues. Trimming removed 4 bases at V and 5 bases at J, with 25 bases between. This CDR3 reads CATSDPGQSPGYRETQYF. As DNA, the CDR3 is TGTGCCACCAGTGACCCCGGTCAATCCCCGGGTTACCGGGAGACCCAGTACTTC.